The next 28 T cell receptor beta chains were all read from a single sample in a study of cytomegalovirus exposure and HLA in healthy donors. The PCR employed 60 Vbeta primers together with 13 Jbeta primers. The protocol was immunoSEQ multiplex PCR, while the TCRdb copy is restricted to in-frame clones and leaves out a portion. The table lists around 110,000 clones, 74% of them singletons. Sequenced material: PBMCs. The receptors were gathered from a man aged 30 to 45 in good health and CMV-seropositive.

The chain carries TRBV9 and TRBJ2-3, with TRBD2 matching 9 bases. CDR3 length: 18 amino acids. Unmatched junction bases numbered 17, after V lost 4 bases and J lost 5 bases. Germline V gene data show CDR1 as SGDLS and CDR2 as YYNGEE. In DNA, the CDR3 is TGTGCCAGCAGCTCCCCCGGGTATGGCGGGGGGGCCTTAGATACGCAGTATTTT. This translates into CASSSPGYGGGALDTQYF.

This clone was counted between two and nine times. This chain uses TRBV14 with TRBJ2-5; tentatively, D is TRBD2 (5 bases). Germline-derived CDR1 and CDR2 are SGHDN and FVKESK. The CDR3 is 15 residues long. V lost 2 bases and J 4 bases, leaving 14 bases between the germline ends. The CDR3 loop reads CASSQPRGGGETQYF. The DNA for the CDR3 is TGTGCCAGCAGCCAACCTCGGGGTGGAGGAGAGACCCAGTACTTC.

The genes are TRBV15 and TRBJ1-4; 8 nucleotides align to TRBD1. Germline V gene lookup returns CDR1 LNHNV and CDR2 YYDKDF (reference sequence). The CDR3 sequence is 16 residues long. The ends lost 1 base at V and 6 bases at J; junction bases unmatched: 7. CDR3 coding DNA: TGTGCCACCAGCAGAGGAGGGACAGGTGCTTATGAAAAACTGTTTTTT. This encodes CATSRGGTGAYEKLFF.

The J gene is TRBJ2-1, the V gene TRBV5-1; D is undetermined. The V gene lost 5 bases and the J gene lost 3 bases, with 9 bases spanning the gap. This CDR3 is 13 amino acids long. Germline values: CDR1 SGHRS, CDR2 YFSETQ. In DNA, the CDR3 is TGCGCCAGCAGTCTGGAGAACTACAATGAGCAGTTCTTC. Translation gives CASSLENYNEQFF.

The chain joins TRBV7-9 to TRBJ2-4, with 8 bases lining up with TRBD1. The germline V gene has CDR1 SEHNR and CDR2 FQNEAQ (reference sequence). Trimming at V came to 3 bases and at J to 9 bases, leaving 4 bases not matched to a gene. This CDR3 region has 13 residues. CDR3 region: CASSFRDRSIQYF. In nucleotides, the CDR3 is TGTGCCAGCAGCTTTCGGGACAGGAGCATTCAGTACTTC.

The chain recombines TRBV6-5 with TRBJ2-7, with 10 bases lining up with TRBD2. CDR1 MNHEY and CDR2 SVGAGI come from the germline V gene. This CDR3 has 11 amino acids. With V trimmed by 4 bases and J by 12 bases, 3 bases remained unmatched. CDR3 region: CASSSGLATYF. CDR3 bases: TGTGCCAGCAGTTCGGGACTAGCGACGTACTTC.

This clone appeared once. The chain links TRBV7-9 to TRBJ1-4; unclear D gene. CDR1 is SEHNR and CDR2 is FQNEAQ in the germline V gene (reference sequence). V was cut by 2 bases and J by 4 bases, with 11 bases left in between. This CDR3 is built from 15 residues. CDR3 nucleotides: TGTGCCAGCAGCTTATCCGCAGGCCATAATGAAAAACTGTTTTTT. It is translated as CASSLSAGHNEKLFF.

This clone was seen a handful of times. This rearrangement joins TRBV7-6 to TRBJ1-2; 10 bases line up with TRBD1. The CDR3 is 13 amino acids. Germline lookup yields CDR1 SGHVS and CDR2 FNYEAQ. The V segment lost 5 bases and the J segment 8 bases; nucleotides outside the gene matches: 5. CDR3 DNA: TGTGCCAGCAGCGCCGGGACAGGGGACGGCTACACCTTC. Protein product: CASSAGTGDGYTF.

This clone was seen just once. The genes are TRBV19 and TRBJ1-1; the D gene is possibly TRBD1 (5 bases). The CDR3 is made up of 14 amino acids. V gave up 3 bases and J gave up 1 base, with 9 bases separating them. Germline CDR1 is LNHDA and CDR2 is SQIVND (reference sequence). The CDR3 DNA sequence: TGTGCCAGTAGTATGACAGCTACGAACACTGAAGCTTTCTTT. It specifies CASSMTATNTEAFF. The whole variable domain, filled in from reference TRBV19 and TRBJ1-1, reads DGGITQSPKYLFRKEGQNVTLSCEQNLNHDAMYWYRQDPGQGLRLIYYSQIVNDFQKGDIAEGYSVSREKKESFPLTVTSAQKNPTAFYLCASSMTATNTEAFFGQGTRLTVV.

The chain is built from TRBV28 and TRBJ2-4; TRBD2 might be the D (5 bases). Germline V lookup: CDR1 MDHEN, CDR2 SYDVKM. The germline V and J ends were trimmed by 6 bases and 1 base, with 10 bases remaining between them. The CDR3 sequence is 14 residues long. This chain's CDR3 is CASRGRGAKNIQYF. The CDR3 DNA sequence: TGTGCCAGCAGGGGGAGAGGGGCCAAAAACATTCAGTACTTC. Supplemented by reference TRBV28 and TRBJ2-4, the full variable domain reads DVKVTQSSRYLVKRTGEKVFLECVQDMDHENMFWYRQDPGLGLRLIYFSYDVKMKEKGDIPEGYSVSREKKERFSLILESASTNQTSMYLCASRGRGAKNIQYFGAGTRLSVL.

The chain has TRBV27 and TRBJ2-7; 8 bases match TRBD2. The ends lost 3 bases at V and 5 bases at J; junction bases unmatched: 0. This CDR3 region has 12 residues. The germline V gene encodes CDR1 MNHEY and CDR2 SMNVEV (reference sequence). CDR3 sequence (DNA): TGTGCCAGCAGTTTCGGGAGGGACGAGCAGTACTTC. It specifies CASSFGRDEQYF.

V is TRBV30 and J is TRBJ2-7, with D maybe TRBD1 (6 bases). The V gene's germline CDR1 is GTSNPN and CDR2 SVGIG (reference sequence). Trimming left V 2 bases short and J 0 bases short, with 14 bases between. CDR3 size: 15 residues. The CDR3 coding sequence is TGTGCCTGGAGTAGAAGGGGGACCGGCTCCTACGAGCAGTACTTC. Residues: CAWSRRGTGSYEQYF.

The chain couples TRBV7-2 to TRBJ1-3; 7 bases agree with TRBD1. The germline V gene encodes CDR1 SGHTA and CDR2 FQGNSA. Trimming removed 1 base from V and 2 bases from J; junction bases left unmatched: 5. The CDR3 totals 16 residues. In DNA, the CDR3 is TGTGCCAGCAGCTTAGTCATCCAGGGGGCTGGAAACACCATATATTTT. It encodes CASSLVIQGAGNTIYF.

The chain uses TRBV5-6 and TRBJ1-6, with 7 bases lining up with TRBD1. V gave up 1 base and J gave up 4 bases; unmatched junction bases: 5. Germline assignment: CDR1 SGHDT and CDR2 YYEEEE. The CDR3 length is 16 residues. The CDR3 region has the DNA TGTGCCAGCAGCTTGATGGCAGGGGGTTATAATTCACCCCTCCACTTT. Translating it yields CASSLMAGGYNSPLHF.

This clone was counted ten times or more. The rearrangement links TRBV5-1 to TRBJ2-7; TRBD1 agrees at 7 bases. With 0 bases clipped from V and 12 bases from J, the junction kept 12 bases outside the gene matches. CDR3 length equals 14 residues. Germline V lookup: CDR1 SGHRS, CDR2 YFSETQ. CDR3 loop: CASSLEQGKGSWYF. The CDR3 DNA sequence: TGCGCCAGCAGCTTGGAACAGGGGAAGGGGAGTTGGTACTTC.

The CDR3 here is CASSDGQLTYEQYF. CDR3 DNA: TGTGCCAGCAGCGATGGACAGTTGACCTACGAGCAGTACTTC. This chain connects TRBV7-9 to TRBJ2-7, with D tentatively TRBD1 (6 bases). The V end lost 5 bases, the J end lost 2 bases, and 13 bases lay between the germline ends. The CDR3 runs to 14 residues. Germline CDR1 and CDR2: SEHNR and FQNEAQ (reference sequence).

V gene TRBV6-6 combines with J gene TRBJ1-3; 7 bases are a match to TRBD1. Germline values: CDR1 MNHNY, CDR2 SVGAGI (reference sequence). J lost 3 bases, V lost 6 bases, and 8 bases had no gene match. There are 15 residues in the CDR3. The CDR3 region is CASRKQGNIGNTIYF. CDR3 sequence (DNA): TGTGCCAGCAGAAAACAGGGGAACATTGGAAACACCATATATTTT.

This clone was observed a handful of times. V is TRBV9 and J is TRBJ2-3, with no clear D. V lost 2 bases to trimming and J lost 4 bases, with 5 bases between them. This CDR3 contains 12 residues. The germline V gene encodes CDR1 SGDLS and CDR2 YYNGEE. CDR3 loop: CASSVNADTQYF. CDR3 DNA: TGTGCCAGCAGCGTCAATGCAGATACGCAGTATTTT.

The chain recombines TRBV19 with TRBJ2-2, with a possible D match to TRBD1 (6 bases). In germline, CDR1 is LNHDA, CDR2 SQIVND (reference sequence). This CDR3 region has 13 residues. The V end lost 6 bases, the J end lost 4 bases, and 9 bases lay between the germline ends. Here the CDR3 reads CASSVRGTGELFF. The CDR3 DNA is TGTGCCAGTAGCGTCAGGGGCACCGGGGAGCTGTTTTTT.

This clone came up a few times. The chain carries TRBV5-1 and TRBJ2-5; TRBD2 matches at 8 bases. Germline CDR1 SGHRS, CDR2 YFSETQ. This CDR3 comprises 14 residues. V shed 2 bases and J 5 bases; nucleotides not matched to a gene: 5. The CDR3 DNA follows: TGCGCCAGCAGCTTTACAGCGGGGGAGGAGACCCAGTACTTC. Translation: CASSFTAGEETQYF.

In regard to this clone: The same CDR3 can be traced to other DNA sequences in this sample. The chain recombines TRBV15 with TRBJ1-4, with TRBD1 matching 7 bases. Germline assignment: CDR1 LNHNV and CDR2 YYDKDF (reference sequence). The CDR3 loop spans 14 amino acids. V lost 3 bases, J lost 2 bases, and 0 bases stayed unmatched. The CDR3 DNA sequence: TGTGCCACCAGCAGGGGACAGACTAATGAAAAACTGTTTTTT. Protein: CATSRGQTNEKLFF.

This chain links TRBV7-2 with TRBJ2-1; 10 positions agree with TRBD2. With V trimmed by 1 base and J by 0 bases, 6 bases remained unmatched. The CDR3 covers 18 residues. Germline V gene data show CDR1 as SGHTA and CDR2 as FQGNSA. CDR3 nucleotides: TGTGCCAGCAGCTTAGGCCTAGCGGGGGTTCGCTCCTACAATGAGCAGTTCTTC. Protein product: CASSLGLAGVRSYNEQFF.

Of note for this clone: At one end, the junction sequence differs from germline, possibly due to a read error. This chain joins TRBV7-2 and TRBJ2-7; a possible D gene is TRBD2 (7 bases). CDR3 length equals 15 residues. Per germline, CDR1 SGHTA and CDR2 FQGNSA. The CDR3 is CASSLGGESSYEQYF. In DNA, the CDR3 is TGTGCCAGCAGTTTAGGGGGGGAGAGCTCCTACGAGCAGTACTTC. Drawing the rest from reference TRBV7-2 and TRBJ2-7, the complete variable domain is GAGVSQSPSNKVTEKGKDVELRCDPISGHTALYWYRQSLGQGLEFLIYFQGNSAPDKSGLPSDRFSAERTGGSVSTLTIQRTQQEDSAVYLCASSLGGESSYEQYFGPGTRLTVT.

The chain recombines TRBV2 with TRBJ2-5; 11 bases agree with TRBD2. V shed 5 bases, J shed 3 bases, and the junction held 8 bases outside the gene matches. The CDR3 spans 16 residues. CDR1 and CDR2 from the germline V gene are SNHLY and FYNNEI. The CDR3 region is CASSPSTTSGEETQYF. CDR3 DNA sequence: TGTGCCAGCAGTCCCTCCACGACTAGCGGGGAAGAGACCCAGTACTTC. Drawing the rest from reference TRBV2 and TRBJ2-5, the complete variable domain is EPEVTQTPSHQVTQMGQEVILRCVPISNHLYFYWYRQILGQKVEFLVSFYNNEISEKSEIFDDQFSVERPDGSNFTLKIRSTKLEDSAMYFCASSPSTTSGEETQYFGPGTRLLVL.

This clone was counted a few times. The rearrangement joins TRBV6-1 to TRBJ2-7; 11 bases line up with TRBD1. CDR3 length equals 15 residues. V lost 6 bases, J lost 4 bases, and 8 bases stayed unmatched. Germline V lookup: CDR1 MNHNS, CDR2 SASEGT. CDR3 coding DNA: TGTGCCAGCAGCGAACGGACAGGGGGCTATTACGAGCAGTACTTC. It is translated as CASSERTGGYYEQYF.

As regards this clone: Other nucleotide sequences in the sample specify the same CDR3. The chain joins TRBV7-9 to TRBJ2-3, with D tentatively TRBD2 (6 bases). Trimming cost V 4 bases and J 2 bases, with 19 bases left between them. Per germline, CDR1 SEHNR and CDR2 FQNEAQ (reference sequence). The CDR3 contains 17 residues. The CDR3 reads CASSYNPAGGSTDTQYF. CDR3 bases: TGTGCCAGCAGCTACAATCCCGCCGGGGGATCCACAGATACGCAGTATTTT. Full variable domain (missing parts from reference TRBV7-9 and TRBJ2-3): DTGVSQNPRHKITKRGQNVTFRCDPISEHNRLYWYRQTLGQGPEFLTYFQNEAQLEKSRLLSDRFSAERPKGSFSTLEIQRTEQGDSAMYLCASSYNPAGGSTDTQYFGPGTRLTVL.

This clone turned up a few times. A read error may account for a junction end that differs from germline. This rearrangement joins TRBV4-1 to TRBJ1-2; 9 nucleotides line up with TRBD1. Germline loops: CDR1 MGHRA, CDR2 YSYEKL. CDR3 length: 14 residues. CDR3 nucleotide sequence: TGCGCCAGCAGCCCGGGACAGGGATTCATGGGCTACCCCTTC. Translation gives CASSPGQGFMGYPF.

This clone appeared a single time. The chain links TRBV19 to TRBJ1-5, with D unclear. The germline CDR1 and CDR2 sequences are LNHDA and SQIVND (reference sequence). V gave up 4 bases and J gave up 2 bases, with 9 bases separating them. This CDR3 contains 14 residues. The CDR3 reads CASSKQYGNQPQHF. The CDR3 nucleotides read TGTGCCAGTAGTAAACAGTACGGCAATCAGCCCCAGCATTTT.